These 22 T cell receptor beta chains were sequenced from one sample in a study of post-analysis software for immune sequencing data. Unique-molecular-identifier-tagged TCR beta cDNA libraries were used. Via MiXCR, TCRdb re-called the PCR reads, giving one row per CDR3 protein. This repertoire shows about 540,000 distinct CDR3 sequences, around 36% found once; its top ten account for around 5.9%. The antigens for these receptors are not known. Study observations and caveats: Controls had lower frequencies than patients of five or six TRBV segments, which included TRBV5-6, TRBV5-1 and TRBV20-1.

The sequenced sample was blood. The receptors originated from a girl aged 2-17 years with multiple sclerosis.

V gene TRBV9 combines with J gene TRBJ1-2; D is ambiguous. V shed 0 bases and J shed 6 bases, with 12 bases lying between them. Germline CDR1 is SGDLS and CDR2 is YYNGEE. CDR3 length equals 14 residues. CDR3 coding DNA: TGTGCCAGCAGCGTAGCCCGGGAACGGGATGGCTACACCTTC. It yields the protein CASSVARERDGYTF.

The gene calls are TRBV5-1 and TRBJ2-7; either TRBD1 or TRBD2 may fit D (5 bases each). V lost 4 bases and J lost 3, with 20 bases in between. This CDR3 spans 16 amino acids. In germline, CDR1 is SGHRS, CDR2 YFSETQ. DNA for the CDR3: TGCGCCAGCAGCCTGGGGACGGTGGCGGCTATCTACGAGCAGTACTTC. Amino acids: CASSLGTVAAIYEQYF.

In its sample, this clonotype was seen a few times. The CDR3 sequence is CASSTGPTPRETQYF. The CDR3 coding sequence is TGTGCCAGCAGCACGGGCCCAACCCCAAGGGAGACCCAGTACTTC. The genes are TRBV5-5 and TRBJ2-5, with D unresolved. The CDR3 is 15 residues long. CDR1 is SGHKS, CDR2 YYEKEE, per germline (reference sequence). V was trimmed by 4 bases and J by 5 bases, leaving 18 bases between them.

This clonotype was detected many times. DNA of the CDR3: TGTGCCAGCAGCCGGGCCCCCTGGGGCTCAGATACGCAGTATTTT. It encodes CASSRAPWGSDTQYF. The V gene is TRBV14, the J gene TRBJ2-3; D possibly corresponds to TRBD1 (5 bases). The V end was cut by 4 bases, the J end by 4 bases, with 15 bases between. The CDR3 runs to 15 residues. Germline CDR1 is SGHDN and CDR2 is FVKESK.

The chain uses TRBV27 and TRBJ2-6; D possibly matches TRBD1 or TRBD2 (5 bases each). This CDR3 spans 15 amino acids. Trimming removed 3 bases at V and 0 bases at J, with 6 bases between. CDR1 MNHEY and CDR2 SMNVEV come from the germline V gene (reference sequence). The CDR3 DNA sequence: TGTGCCAGCAGTTTGGGACCCTCTGGGGCCAACGTCCTGACTTTC. Protein: CASSLGPSGANVLTF.

This clonotype was picked up a small number of times. The chain recombines TRBV5-4 with TRBJ1-5, with unresolved D. The CDR3 length is 13 residues. V was cut by 0 bases and J by 13 bases, with 14 bases left in between. Germline V gene lookup returns CDR1 SGHNT and CDR2 YYREEE (reference sequence). The CDR3 sequence is CASSLDSGLPQHF. The CDR3 DNA follows: TGTGCCAGCAGCTTGGACAGTGGACTCCCGCAGCATTTT.

This clonotype was observed a handful of times. This sequence joins TRBV7-9 and TRBJ2-3; 10 bases map to TRBD1. This CDR3 has 14 amino acids. The germline CDR1 and CDR2 sequences are SEHNR and FQNEAQ (reference sequence). V shed 5 bases and J 5 bases; nucleotides not matched to a gene: 4. DNA for the CDR3: TGTGCCAGCAGCATTGGACAGGGGGAAGATACGCAGTATTTT. This sequence encodes CASSIGQGEDTQYF. The full variable domain, completed using reference TRBV7-9 and TRBJ2-3, is DTGVSQNPRHKITKRGQNVTFRCDPISEHNRLYWYRQTLGQGPEFLTYFQNEAQLEKSRLLSDRFSAERPKGSFSTLEIQRTEQGDSAMYLCASSIGQGEDTQYFGPGTRLTVL.

The V gene is TRBV10-3, the J gene TRBJ1-2; D ambiguous. This CDR3 is built from 11 residues. Germline CDR1 ENHRY, CDR2 SYGVKD. The V end lost 3 bases, the J end lost 4 bases, and 3 bases lay between the germline ends. CDR3 amino acids: CAISDGYGYTF. The CDR3 DNA reads TGTGCCATCAGTGACGGCTATGGCTACACCTTC.

The rearrangement joins TRBV5-1 to TRBJ2-1; D call uncertain. The V gene lost 0 bases and the J gene lost 1 base, with 11 bases spanning the gap. The CDR3 extends over 16 amino acids. In germline, CDR1 is SGHRS, CDR2 YFSETQ. The CDR3 nucleotides read TGCGCCAGCAGCTTGGACGGGTCCCCATCCTACAATGAGCAGTTCTTC. Translating it yields CASSLDGSPSYNEQFF.

The rearrangement links TRBV6-5 to TRBJ2-4; no clear D gene. The better agreement between TRBJ2-5 and the DNA end casts doubt on the J call. The CDR3 length is 15 residues. CDR1 is MNHEY and CDR2 is SVGAGI in the germline V gene. CDR3 in amino acids: CASSAGNPRMQTQYF. CDR3 in DNA: TGTGCCAGCAGTGCCGGTAACCCCCGGATGCAGACCCAGTACTTC.

CDR3 sequence (DNA): TGCACCAGCAGCCTCCACCTCCCGGGTCGGGGCACTGAAGCTTTCTTT. This translates into CTSSLHLPGRGTEAFF. The chain employs TRBV1 and TRBJ1-1; the listed D gene, TRBD1, was not tested against the DNA. TRBV1 is shown as a pseudogene. The CDR3 has 16 amino acids.

This clonotype was seen only once. This sequence joins TRBV7-9 and TRBJ1-1; D remains ambiguous. CDR1 SEHNR and CDR2 FQNEAQ come from the germline V gene (reference sequence). The V gene lost 2 bases and the J gene lost 1 base, with 8 bases spanning the gap. This CDR3 is 14 amino acids long. The CDR3 loop is CASSLRTPNTEAFF. CDR3 bases: TGTGCCAGCAGCTTACGAACCCCGAACACTGAAGCTTTCTTT.

This clonotype was observed a few times. This may be a read error: a much more frequent sequence differs by one nucleotide. This chain joins TRBV29-1 and TRBJ1-2; D gene unclear. This CDR3 comprises 12 residues. The V end was cut by 5 bases, the J end by 8 bases, with 15 bases between. The V gene's germline CDR1 is SQVTM and CDR2 ANQGSEA. CDR3: CSVRTVCEGYTF. The CDR3 bases are TGCAGCGTTCGGACGGTGTGTGAAGGCTACACCTTC.

CDR3 loop: CASSQDRVPDTQYF. CDR3 coding DNA: TGCGCCAGCAGCCAAGACAGGGTTCCAGATACGCAGTATTTT. The chain has TRBV4-1 and TRBJ2-3, with D perhaps TRBD1 (5 bases). Per the germline V gene, CDR1 is MGHRA and CDR2 is YSYEKL. This CDR3 comprises 14 residues. Trimming removed 0 bases from V and 4 bases from J, with 8 bases in between.

This rearrangement joins TRBV7-2 to TRBJ2-7; D gene unclear. The germline V gene encodes CDR1 SGHTA and CDR2 FQGNSA. There are 15 residues in the CDR3. Trimming pared 2 bases from V and 3 bases from J, leaving 14 bases between. The CDR3 spells CASSLNGQMNYEQYF. The CDR3 coding sequence is TGTGCCAGCAGCTTAAATGGCCAGATGAACTACGAGCAGTACTTC.

This clonotype was picked up a small number of times. The chain links TRBV3-1 to TRBJ2-5, with 11 bases aligning to TRBD2. This CDR3 spans 15 amino acids. J gave up 5 bases and V 4 bases, and 6 bases lay outside the gene matches. Per the germline V gene, CDR1 is LGHDT and CDR2 is YNNKEL (reference sequence). CDR3 DNA sequence: TGTGCCAGCAGCCTACTAGCGGGGGCCAGGGAGACCCAGTACTTC. As protein: CASSLLAGARETQYF.

The chain links TRBV9 to TRBJ2-3; D possibly matches TRBD1 or TRBD2 (5 bases each). The CDR3 runs to 13 residues. V was trimmed by 1 base and J by 9 bases, leaving 12 bases between them. Germline CDR1 is SGDLS and CDR2 is YYNGEE. CDR3 nucleotides: TGTGCCAGCAGCGTAAAGAACCGGGGCACGCAGTATTTT. Protein sequence: CASSVKNRGTQYF. The whole variable domain, remainder taken from reference TRBV9 and TRBJ2-3, is DSGVTQTPKHLITATGQRVTLRCSPRSGDLSVYWYQQSLDQGLQFLIQYYNGEERAKGNILERFSAQQFPDLHSELNLSSLELGDSALYFCASSVKNRGTQYFGPGTRLTVL.

The chain uses TRBV24-1 and TRBJ2-1; TRBD2 is a possible D gene (5 bases). The CDR3 length is 14 residues. Germline V gene lookup returns CDR1 KGHDR and CDR2 SFDVKD. V gave up 1 base and J gave up 7 bases, with 10 bases separating them. CDR3 sequence reads: CATSDFSGSNEQFF. The CDR3 DNA reads as TGTGCCACCAGTGATTTCTCGGGGAGTAATGAGCAGTTCTTC.

Only a few counts were recorded for this clonotype. V is TRBV7-9 and J is TRBJ2-7; no reliable D call. Germline lookup yields CDR1 SEHNR and CDR2 FQNEAQ (reference sequence). The CDR3 covers 13 residues. V lost 7 bases and J 2 bases, leaving 12 bases between the germline ends. CDR3 sequence: CASTFGGAYEQYF. The CDR3 DNA sequence: TGTGCCAGCACCTTTGGCGGAGCCTACGAGCAGTACTTC.

This clonotype was counted only a few times. This chain joins TRBV7-8 and TRBJ2-3, with a possible D match to TRBD2 (5 bases). Germline-derived CDR1 and CDR2 are SGHVS and FQNEAQ. The CDR3 is 17 amino acids. Trimming shortened V by 0 bases and J by 2 bases, and 15 bases separated the two germline ends. The CDR3 sequence is CASSLAPTTQDTDTQYF. CDR3 nucleotides: TGTGCCAGCAGCTTAGCCCCGACTACCCAAGACACAGATACGCAGTATTTT.

This clonotype has at least ten counts. The chain combines TRBV29-1 with TRBJ2-5; 7 bases are a match to TRBD2. Germline CDR1 is SQVTM and CDR2 is ANQGSEA. The CDR3 consists of 11 residues. CDR3: CNRGDQETQYF. For the CDR3, the DNA is TGCAACCGGGGGGACCAAGAGACCCAGTACTTC.

The rearrangement links TRBV21-1 to TRBJ1-5. TRBV21-1 has pseudogene status. CDR3 length equals 14 residues. CDR3 coding DNA: TGTGCCAGCAGCAAAGAATATAGCAATCAGCCCCAGCATTTT. This gives the protein CASSKEYSNQPQHF.